This T cell receptor (beta chain) appears in the sequencing data of a study of cytotoxic CD8 clonotypes in ibrutinib-treated CLL (dated by TCRdb to the early 2020s). As for the study more broadly: The cohort included about 15 treatment-naive and around 10 relapsed/refractory patients; 17 were IGHV unmutated. Responses were partial in roughly 24 patients and complete in 2; after median approximately 67 months follow-up, around 15 stayed in remission and about 12 progressed. Response samples were taken after a median of approximately a year on treatment, ranging from roughly 6 to 36 months. Of the 86 people in the trial, some 28 had longitudinal samples available. Cryopreserved peripheral blood mononuclear cells were collected at three points: before therapy, at response, and at either sustained remission or disease progression. On average, each sample yielded 255,043 productive templates and about 100,000 productive rearrangements. Paper-wide results and their limitations: Public clonotypes were rare and either shrank or stayed stable during treatment, and the rise in clonality at ibrutinib response reflected expansion of private clonotypes. Sampling times were not matched between sustained-remission and progressing patients, and lymph node repertoires were not studied. At baseline, clonality was higher than in age-matched healthy donors and showed a strong correlation with circulating CD8+ T-cell counts. An increase in clonality was observed at ibrutinib response, with clonality remaining stable during sustained remission and falling back toward baseline at progression.

Comments on this clone: The antigen it binds to is not known. No much larger clone is present one base from it, and per-base qualities are unavailable.

Taken from the germline V gene, the CDR1 and CDR2 loops are MNHNS and SASEGT. Ends trimmed: V by 7 bases, J by 3 bases; bases unmatched to a gene: 4. The CDR3 numbers 14 residues from cysteine through phenylalanine. Solely the CDR3 DNA is kept, with 42 bases framed from the first base. Around 1.8 micrograms of genomic DNA were extracted from cryopreserved PBMCs for TCR beta library preparation. High-throughput TCR beta sequencing was performed on longitudinal blood samples from CLL patients receiving ibrutinib monotherapy. Patients were enrolled in a phase 2 open-label single-center ibrutinib monotherapy trial. The goal of deep resolution MiSeq sequencing was a depth between 1 in 1 million and 1 in 200,000 T cells, and coverage averaged 10x per clonotype. The immunoSEQ hsTCRB Kit was used to generate TCR beta libraries. In the paper's pipeline: The data were analyzed with ImmunoSEQ Analyzer and ImmunoSEQ Data Assistant, and V, D and J gene assignments followed IMGT definitions. Clonality, with values ranging from 0 to 1, was calculated as one minus the normalized Shannon entropy of productive rearrangement frequencies. Public clonotype analysis was restricted to overrepresented clonotypes comprising at least 0.05% of each patient's repertoire. Repertoires from some twelve age-matched healthy donors in immuneACCESS were used as clonality controls. The clones in this table, taken by TCRdb from immuneACCESS, are in-frame only. Not every clone is retained; where verified, under half of the shortfall comes from an unresolved V gene, and the cause of the rest is unknown. The V and J calls and clone size are taken from that table; D and trimming were inferred from the DNA. This sample is represented by approximately 22,000 clones; around 70% of them were singletons. 20% to 30% of the sample is taken by the ten largest.

Sequenced here: PBMCs, sampled before ibrutinib treatment. This sequence uses TRBV6-1 and TRBJ1-4; 8 middle bases align to TRBD1. This clonotype was sampled from a human donor with chronic lymphocytic leukemia. CDR3 region: CASTGGVANEKLFF. The sequenced DNA: TGTGCCAGCACAGGGGGCGTAGCTAATGAAAAACTGTTTTTT.